This T cell receptor beta chain comes out of a study of siplizumab effects on memory and regulatory T cells. In the case of this clone: As yet, its antigen is unknown.

Study results and caveats: The average Treg-derived proportion among mappable alloreactive CD4+ clones was 65% to 75% with siplizumab versus roughly 30% in controls.

TCRdb's table, derived via immunoSEQ multiplex PCR, lists solely in-frame clones and lacks some. The sample lists tens of thousands of clones, around 94% occurring once. Trimming removed 5 bases from V and 4 bases from J, with 14 bases in between. The CDR3 sequence is 15 residues long. The germline CDR1 and CDR2 sequences are LGHNT and FRNRAP. Input material: non-Treg CD4+ T cells sorted from blood. This clonotype was obtained from a human donor in good health. The V gene is TRBV12-5, the J gene TRBJ2-2, with D maybe TRBD2 (5 bases). For the CDR3, the DNA is TGTGCTAGTGGTCCGAGAGGGCCGGGCACCGGGGAGCTGTTTTTT. Its translation is CASGPRGPGTGELFF. The entire variable domain, with the rest obtained from reference TRBV12-5 and TRBJ2-2, is as follows: DARVTQTPRHKVTEMGQEVTMRCQPILGHNTVFWYRQTMMQGLELLAYFRNRAPLDDSGMPKDRFSAEMPDATLATLKIQPSEPRDSAVYFCASGPRGPGTGELFFGEGSRLTVL.